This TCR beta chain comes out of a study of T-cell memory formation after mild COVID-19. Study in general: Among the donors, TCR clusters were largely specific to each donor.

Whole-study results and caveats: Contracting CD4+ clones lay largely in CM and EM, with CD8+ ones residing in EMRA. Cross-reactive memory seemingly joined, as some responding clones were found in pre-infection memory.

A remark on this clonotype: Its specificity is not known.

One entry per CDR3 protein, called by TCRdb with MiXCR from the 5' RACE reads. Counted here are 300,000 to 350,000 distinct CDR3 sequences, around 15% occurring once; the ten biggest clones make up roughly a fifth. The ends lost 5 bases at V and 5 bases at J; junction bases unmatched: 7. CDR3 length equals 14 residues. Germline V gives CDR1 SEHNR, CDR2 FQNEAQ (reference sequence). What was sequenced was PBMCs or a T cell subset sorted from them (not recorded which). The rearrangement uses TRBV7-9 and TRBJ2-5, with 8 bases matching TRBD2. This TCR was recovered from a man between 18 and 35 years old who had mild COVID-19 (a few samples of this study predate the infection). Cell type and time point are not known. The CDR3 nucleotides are TGTGCCAGCAGCCCGGGGGGGAGGTACGAGACCCAGTACTTC. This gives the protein CASSPGGRYETQYF.